This TCR beta chain was captured by sequencing in a study of blood T cells in healthy people across ages. Study-level background: Roughly one uniquely barcoded beta molecule per two T cells was captured.

V was clipped by 2 bases and J by 4 bases; unmatched bases: 8. The CDR3 is made up of 15 amino acids. Germline CDR1 is GTSNPN and CDR2 is SVGIG (reference sequence). Sample-barcoded 5' priming and a J-beta primer mix drove a second PCR of roughly 6 to 12 cycles. TCRdb redid the calling of the 5' RACE reads with MiXCR, one entry per CDR3 protein. Of about 840,000 distinct CDR3 sequences in the sample, 25% to 30% are singletons; the top ten hold more than 8.5%. This clonotype turned up a few times. A further study also used this sample, focusing on T cells of mothers and their children. In that study: Among related mother-child pairs, overlap was slightly higher than in unrelated pairs, though not significantly. Detection yielded no persistent microchimeric T cell clones.

The rearrangement uses TRBV30 and TRBJ1-5; 7 nucleotides agree with TRBD1. Sequenced input: blood. The TCR was taken from a woman aged 35 to 49 in good health. CDR3 nucleotide sequence: TGTGCCTGGAGTTTGGGGCCAGGGGGGAATCAGCCCCAGCATTTT. Encoded protein: CAWSLGPGGNQPQHF.